The entry below describes one T cell receptor beta chain. This entry belongs to a study of blood T cell repertoires in COVID-19. Study background: From the United States, Italy and Spain came samples of acute and convalescent COVID-19. T cells, B-cell-depleted T cells, or PBMCs supplied cDNA or gDNA.

V was clipped by 1 base and J by 6 bases, with 9 bases between them. The CDR3 is made up of 13 amino acids. Germline loops: CDR1 SGHTA, CDR2 FQGNSA. Here immunoSEQ multiplex PCR was the method, and the copy in TCRdb shows in-frame clones only, minus some. The sample has more than 100,000 clones; about 80% are singletons. This sequence was found in a woman of 80 years or more with acute or convalescent COVID-19. Sequencing was done on a sample of peripheral blood. The V and J genes are TRBV7-2 and TRBJ2-5; D is uncertain. Here the CDR3 DNA reads TGTGCCAGCAGCTTAGACCCTATCCAGACCCAGTACTTC. As protein: CASSLDPIQTQYF.